This passage covers 15 T cell receptor beta chains from one sample sequenced in a study of early T cells in non-severe SARS-CoV-2 infection. TCRdb recomputed calls from the 5' RACE reads with MiXCR, one row per CDR3 protein. The data show approximately 71,000 distinct CDR3 sequences, approximately 13% seen once. Sequenced: whole blood. All receptors come from an adult who was a healthcare worker with PCR-confirmed SARS-CoV-2 infection or an uninfected control (not recorded which).

In its sample, this clonotype was seen many times. This rearrangement joins TRBV7-9 to TRBJ2-7; TRBD1 matches 11 bases. This CDR3 spans 13 amino acids. With V trimmed by 7 bases and J by 6 bases, 5 bases remained unmatched. Germline V gene lookup returns CDR1 SEHNR and CDR2 FQNEAQ (reference sequence). This chain's CDR3 is CASKGQGESEQYF. The CDR3 nucleotides are TGTGCCAGCAAGGGACAGGGGGAGAGCGAGCAGTACTTC.

This clonotype has a count of ten or more. The rearrangement links TRBV5-5 to TRBJ1-2, with a possible D match to TRBD1 (6 bases). There are 14 residues in the CDR3. Germline lookup yields CDR1 SGHKS and CDR2 YYEKEE (reference sequence). The V gene lost 0 bases and the J gene lost 2 bases, with 8 bases spanning the gap. CDR3 coding DNA: TGTGCCAGCAGCTTGGGCAGGGGCAACTATGGCTACACCTTC. Amino acid sequence: CASSLGRGNYGYTF.

This clonotype was detected ten times or more. The chain is built from TRBV19 and TRBJ2-5; D is undetermined. Germline assignment: CDR1 LNHDA and CDR2 SQIVND (reference sequence). The CDR3 extends over 12 amino acids. The V gene lost 2 bases and the J gene lost 3 bases, with 4 bases spanning the gap. The CDR3 region is CASSISEETQYF. The DNA of the CDR3 is TGTGCCAGTAGTATATCTGAAGAGACCCAGTACTTC. Full variable domain (outside the CDR3, taken from reference TRBV19 and TRBJ2-5): DGGITQSPKYLFRKEGQNVTLSCEQNLNHDAMYWYRQDPGQGLRLIYYSQIVNDFQKGDIAEGYSVSREKKESFPLTVTSAQKNPTAFYLCASSISEETQYFGPGTRLLVL.

In its sample, this clonotype was seen a few times. The chain recombines TRBV3-1 with TRBJ2-2; D unresolved. This CDR3 comprises 15 residues. V gave up 3 bases and J gave up 2 bases, with 10 bases separating them. CDR1 is LGHDT, CDR2 YNNKEL, per germline (reference sequence). CDR3 sequence: CASSQPQRNTGELFF. DNA of the CDR3: TGTGCCAGCAGCCAGCCGCAGAGAAACACCGGGGAGCTGTTTTTT. The full variable domain, rest sourced from reference TRBV3-1 and TRBJ2-2, is DTAVSQTPKYLVTQMGNDKSIKCEQNLGHDTMYWYKQDSKKFLKIMFSYNNKELIINETVPNRFSPKSPDKAHLNLHINSLELGDSAVYFCASSQPQRNTGELFFGEGSRLTVL.

This clonotype was found a few times. The V call is TRBV24-1, the J call TRBJ1-5; TRBD1 matches 8 bases. V lost 11 bases, J lost 1 base, and 6 bases stayed unmatched. This CDR3 contains 14 residues. Germline V CDR1 and CDR2: KGHDR, SFDVKD. The CDR3 bases are TGTGCCAGTACGGACAGGGAAAGCAATCAGCCCCAGCATTTT. Protein product: CASTDRESNQPQHF.

This clonotype occurred a few times. V gene TRBV6-4 combines with J gene TRBJ2-1; 8 nucleotides align to TRBD2. With V trimmed by 2 bases and J by 3 bases, 6 bases remained unmatched. The germline gives CDR1 MRHNA, CDR2 SNTAGT. The CDR3 runs 16 residues. For the CDR3, the DNA is TGTGCCAGCAGTGACAGCTCCGGGGGGGACTACAATGAGCAGTTCTTC. The encoded protein is CASSDSSGGDYNEQFF.

This chain links TRBV28 with TRBJ1-6, with 7 nucleotides matching TRBD1. Germline V CDR1 and CDR2: MDHEN, SYDVKM. J lost 7 bases, V lost 6 bases, and 9 bases had no gene match. The CDR3 loop spans 15 amino acids. In nucleotides, the CDR3 is TGTGCCAGCAGACAGGGACAGCGGCCAAATTCACCCCTCCACTTT. Translation: CASRQGQRPNSPLHF.

The chain has TRBV9 and TRBJ2-4; D may be TRBD1 (6 bases). Trimming removed 4 bases at V and 6 bases at J, with 17 bases between. The CDR3 runs to 15 residues. CDR1 is SGDLS, CDR2 YYNGEE, per germline. CDR3 region: CASSPDVRGLNIQYF. CDR3 sequence (DNA): TGTGCCAGCAGCCCAGACGTCAGGGGATTAAACATTCAGTACTTC.

This clonotype appeared many times. The CDR3 coding sequence is TGTGCCAGCAGTCAGGGACAGTCGATAAGCAGCACTGAAGCTTTCTTT. Translation gives CASSQGQSISSTEAFF. The V gene is TRBV27, the J gene TRBJ1-1, with 7 bases that match TRBD1. CDR1 is MNHEY and CDR2 is SMNVEV in the germline V gene (reference sequence). V lost 5 bases to trimming and J lost 4 bases; unmatched junction nucleotides: 13. This CDR3 region has 16 residues.

This clonotype was counted at least ten times. The chain combines TRBV18 with TRBJ2-7; 12 nucleotides align to TRBD2. Germline loops: CDR1 KGHSH, CDR2 LQKENI. The CDR3 contains 15 residues. V lost 3 bases to trimming and J lost 3 bases; unmatched junction nucleotides: 3. Here the CDR3 DNA reads TGTGCCAGCTCACCCGGACTAGCGGGGATCTACGAGCAGTACTTC. Its translation: CASSPGLAGIYEQYF.

This rearrangement joins TRBV10-3 to TRBJ2-2, with unresolved D. The CDR3 extends over 17 amino acids. V dropped 4 bases and J dropped 2 bases, with 17 bases sitting between them. Germline CDR1 reads ENHRY; CDR2 reads SYGVKD. CDR3 coding DNA: TGTGCCATCAGTGTTAACAACCCCGTCTCCAACACCGGGGAGCTGTTTTTT. The encoded protein is CAISVNNPVSNTGELFF.

At least ten counts were recorded for this clonotype. The chain employs TRBV7-6 and TRBJ1-4; no clear D. The CDR3 loop spans 16 amino acids. Trimming took off 5 bases at V and 0 bases at J, with 13 bases between the two ends. Germline V lookup: CDR1 SGHVS, CDR2 FNYEAQ. CDR3 residues: CASSAFRQATNEKLFF. The CDR3 coding sequence is TGTGCCAGCAGCGCCTTTCGGCAGGCAACTAATGAAAAACTGTTTTTT.

Only a few counts were recorded for this clonotype. The rearrangement links TRBV20-1 to TRBJ2-3, with a weak D call TRBD2 (6 bases). From germline, CDR1 is DFQATT and CDR2 SNEGSKA (reference sequence). Trimming removed 6 bases at V and 4 bases at J, with 17 bases between. This CDR3 region has 14 residues. This chain's CDR3 is CSALGKGGADTQYF. CDR3 DNA: TGCAGTGCCTTAGGGAAAGGCGGGGCAGATACGCAGTATTTT.

This clonotype occurred a few times. The genes are TRBV9 and TRBJ1-1; tentatively, D is TRBD1 (6 bases). The V end lost 7 bases, the J end lost 5 bases, and 21 bases lay between the germline ends. Per germline, CDR1 SGDLS and CDR2 YYNGEE. The CDR3 totals 15 residues. The CDR3: CASASGRGKLTEAFF. The CDR3 coding sequence is TGTGCCAGCGCCTCAGGTAGGGGGAAGTTGACTGAAGCTTTCTTT.

This clonotype has more than one count but fewer than ten. This chain links TRBV3-1 with TRBJ1-2; D is perhaps TRBD1 (6 bases). Germline V CDR1 and CDR2: LGHDT, YNNKEL (reference sequence). CDR3 length: 17 residues. V gave up 1 base and J gave up 3 bases, with 18 bases separating them. CDR3 sequence (DNA): TGTGCCAGCAGCCAAGCGGCCCGGGACACGTTGGACTATGGCTACACCTTC. Its protein is CASSQAARDTLDYGYTF.